The 4 T cell receptor beta chains below all came from one sample that was sequenced in a study of shared clonotypes between healthy human individuals. Produced via immunoSEQ multiplex PCR; TCRdb's table is partial and in-frame only. The sample lists roughly 1.5 million clones, under 99% occurring once. Sequencing was carried out using naive CD4+ T cells sorted from blood. The subset denotes: CD45RA+ positively selected. The receptors stem from a man under 40 in good health.

The chain has TRBV5-5 and TRBJ2-7; unclear D gene. CDR3 length: 15 amino acids. Germline V gene sequence: CDR1 SGHKS, CDR2 YYEKEE (reference sequence). Trimming shortened V by 0 bases and J by 0 bases, and 10 bases separated the two germline ends. DNA for the CDR3: TGTGCCAGCAGCTTGGTCCCGACGAGCTCCTACGAGCAGTACTTC. It encodes CASSLVPTSSYEQYF.

This clone is a singleton in its sample. The chain recombines TRBV5-1 with TRBJ2-7, with 7 bases aligning to TRBD1. V was clipped by 5 bases and J by 5 bases; unmatched bases: 10. Germline CDR1 is SGHRS and CDR2 is YFSETQ. The CDR3 contains 14 residues. CDR3 sequence reads: CASSLTGALNEQYF. CDR3 sequence (DNA): TGCGCCAGCAGTTTAACAGGGGCCCTAAACGAGCAGTACTTC. Complete variable domain (other parts from reference TRBV5-1 and TRBJ2-7): KAGVTQTPRYLIKTRGQQVTLSCSPISGHRSVSWYQQTPGQGLQFLFEYFSETQRNKGNFPGRFSGRQFSNSRSEMNVSTLELGDSALYLCASSLTGALNEQYFGPGTRLTVT.

The chain recombines TRBV18 with TRBJ1-5; possibly TRBD1 for D (5 bases). Germline values: CDR1 KGHSH, CDR2 LQKENI. The V end lost 3 bases, the J end lost 4 bases, and 10 bases lay between the germline ends. There are 14 residues in the CDR3. The CDR3 region is CASSPQKGNQPQHF. In DNA, the CDR3 is TGTGCCAGCTCACCCCAAAAGGGGAATCAGCCCCAGCATTTT.

V gene TRBV27 combines with J gene TRBJ1-1, with unresolved D. Trimming shortened V by 10 bases and J by 4 bases, and 13 bases separated the two germline ends. The CDR3 length is 12 residues. Germline lookup yields CDR1 MNHEY and CDR2 SMNVEV (reference sequence). Here the CDR3 reads CATQRVGTEAFF. Here the CDR3 DNA reads TGTGCCACACAGAGGGTTGGCACTGAAGCTTTCTTT.